The entry below describes one TCR beta chain. Antigen unknown. Assay: immunoSEQ multiplex PCR; the TCRdb copy retains only in-frame clones and omits some. The repertoire includes 150,000 or so clones, about 87% of them detected once, and roughly 6.4% sits in the top ten. The donors were part of the validation cohort of 120 subjects. That cohort was separate from the first cohort, which comprised 700 or so subjects. The sample belongs to a study of cytomegalovirus exposure and HLA in healthy donors. Whole-study findings and limits: A subsequent analysis found that TCR clusters from the first cohort also tended to co-occur in the roughly 120 validation repertoires, with approximately 95% of cluster scores above 0.

The CDR3 is made up of 14 amino acids. Trimming took 7 bases from V and 3 from J, leaving 17 bases between them. Germline V gene data show CDR1 as SQVTM and CDR2 as ANQGSEA. The specimen was PBMCs. The chain carries TRBV29-1 and TRBJ2-3; tentative D call: TRBD2 (5 bases). The clonotype originates from a woman between 25 and 40 years old in good health and CMV-seropositive. The CDR3 nucleotides are TGCAGCGCCCTGAGTCGGGGATATACAGATACGCAGTATTTT. Amino acid sequence: CSALSRGYTDTQYF.